The 14 T cell receptor beta chains below were found in one sample sequenced in a study of neurological immune-mediated disorders. One entry per CDR3 protein results from TCRdb running MiXCR on the 5' RACE reads. This sample yields tens of thousands of distinct CDR3 sequences, of which under 5% are seen a single time; 5.5% to 8% belongs to the top ten. The sequenced sample consisted of PBMCs. The source of these receptors is a man aged 30 to 45 with multiple sclerosis.

There are many counts of this clonotype. This sequence joins TRBV11-2 and TRBJ1-1; D not resolved. V lost 6 bases and J 8 bases, leaving 13 bases between the germline ends. The CDR3 is made up of 12 amino acids. Germline lookup yields CDR1 SGHAT and CDR2 FQNNGV. CDR3 sequence: CASSSLWQEAFF. In nucleotides, the CDR3 is TGTGCCAGCAGTTCGCTCTGGCAGGAAGCTTTCTTT.

The table lists this clonotype with many counts. V is TRBV24-1 and J is TRBJ2-2, with D possibly matching TRBD2 (7 bases). V dropped 5 bases and J dropped 5 bases, with 14 bases sitting between them. CDR1 and CDR2 (germline): KGHDR, SFDVKD. The CDR3 is made up of 15 amino acids. CDR3 residues: CATSVGGGRTGELFF. DNA of the CDR3: TGTGCCACCAGTGTTGGGGGGGGCCGGACCGGGGAGCTGTTTTTT.

This clonotype has only one observation. A junction end diverges from the germline sequence, so it may reflect a read error. The CDR3 spells CAWSVWMAGGNSAAGSPLHF. The DNA for the CDR3 is TGTGCCTGGAGTGTATGGATGGCAGGGGGAAACTCAGCAGCGGGCTCACCCCTACACTTT. The gene calls are TRBV30 and TRBJ1-6; 7 nucleotides line up with TRBD1. The germline CDR1 and CDR2 sequences are GTSNPN and SVGIG (reference sequence). There are 20 residues in the CDR3. Complete variable domain (other parts from reference TRBV30 and TRBJ1-6): SQTIHQWPATLVQPVGSPLSLECTVEGTSNPNLYWYRQAAGRGLQLLFYSVGIGQISSEVPQNLSASRPQDRQFILSSKKLLLSDSGFYLCAWSVWMAGGNSAAGSPLHFGNGTRLTVT.

This clonotype was counted at least ten times. The gene calls are TRBV12-3 or TRBV12-4 and TRBJ1-1; D gene unclear. The CDR3 length is 15 residues. Between the trimmed V and J ends, which lost 2 bases and 4 bases, there was a span of 14 bases. In DNA form, the CDR3 reads TGTGCCAGCAGTTTATCTAGGGTTTGGAGCACTGAAGCTTTCTTT. Protein sequence: CASSLSRVWSTEAFF.

In its sample, this clonotype was seen many times. The chain links TRBV12-3 or TRBV12-4 to TRBJ1-6; D is ambiguous. Trimming removed 1 base from V and 9 bases from J, with 10 bases in between. This CDR3 contains 14 residues. The CDR3 DNA reads TGTGCCAGCAGTTTAGAACTAAAGGGTTCACCCCTCCACTTT. It translates to CASSLELKGSPLHF.

This clonotype has at least ten counts. V gene TRBV6-5 combines with J gene TRBJ1-6; unclear D gene. This CDR3 spans 14 amino acids. Deletions cut 0 bases from V and 6 bases from J, with 6 bases between. Germline-derived CDR1 and CDR2 are MNHEY and SVGAGI. CDR3 region: CASSYSPGNSPLHF. The CDR3 DNA is TGTGCCAGCAGTTACTCGCCGGGTAATTCACCCCTCCACTTT.

Details on this clonotype: The junction and the germline gene differ at one end; a read error may be behind it. The J gene is TRBJ1-6, the V gene TRBV29-1; TRBD1 aligns across 9 bases. Germline assignment: CDR1 SQVTM and CDR2 ANQGSEA. The CDR3 runs to 14 residues. CDR3 protein: CIVKGTGRYSPLNF. The CDR3 DNA reads TGCATCGTGAAAGGGACAGGGAGATATTCACCCCTCAACTTT.

This clonotype was recorded many times. The rearrangement uses TRBV6-1 and TRBJ2-7; D might be TRBD1 or TRBD2, each matching 5 bases. The CDR3 is 15 amino acids. CDR1 and CDR2 from the germline V gene are MNHNS and SASEGT. Trimming removed 7 bases at V and 0 bases at J, with 16 bases between. In nucleotides, the CDR3 is TGTGCCAGCACTATTGAGGTGGGGGTCTCCTACGAGCAGTACTTC. It codes for CASTIEVGVSYEQYF.

This clonotype was observed many times. The genes are TRBV7-9 and TRBJ2-2, with unresolved D. Trimming shortened V by 7 bases and J by 7 bases, and 10 bases separated the two germline ends. The CDR3 loop spans 12 amino acids. CDR1 is SEHNR, CDR2 FQNEAQ, per germline (reference sequence). The CDR3 protein is CASIILNGELFF. For the CDR3, the DNA is TGTGCCAGCATTATCCTGAACGGGGAGCTGTTTTTT.

A few counts support this clonotype. The genes are TRBV5-1 and TRBJ1-5, with D unclear. V gave up 4 bases and J gave up 5 bases, with 7 bases separating them. Germline V gene data show CDR1 as SGHRS and CDR2 as YFSETQ. The CDR3 length is 12 residues. CDR3 loop: CASSLLDQPQHF. In DNA form, the CDR3 reads TGCGCCAGCAGCCTCCTCGATCAGCCCCAGCATTTT.

The chain combines TRBV5-1 with TRBJ2-1; the D is unclear. Trimming pared 2 bases from V and 4 bases from J, leaving 10 bases between. The CDR3 contains 14 residues. Germline values: CDR1 SGHRS, CDR2 YFSETQ. The CDR3 DNA sequence: TGCGCCAGCAGCTTAAACTCAAATTACAATGAGCAGTTCTTC. Protein sequence: CASSLNSNYNEQFF.

In its sample, this clonotype was seen many times. The chain joins TRBV6-6 to TRBJ1-2; TRBD1 is a possible D gene (5 bases). This CDR3 has 14 amino acids. Germline V gives CDR1 MNHNY, CDR2 SVGAGI (reference sequence). V was trimmed by 2 bases and J by 6 bases, leaving 13 bases between them. The CDR3 region is CASSYSQGSNGYTF. The CDR3 coding sequence is TGTGCCAGCAGTTACAGTCAGGGATCGAATGGCTACACCTTC.

This clonotype was observed many times. The rearrangement joins TRBV6-2 or TRBV6-3 to TRBJ2-1; 7 nucleotides match TRBD1. CDR3 length: 15 residues. The J segment lost 2 bases and the V segment lost 6 bases, leaving 7 bases of the junction unmatched. CDR1 and CDR2 (germline): MNHEY, SVGEGT. CDR3 region: CASRKQGTTYNEQFF. The CDR3 bases are TGTGCCAGCAGAAAACAGGGGACAACCTACAATGAGCAGTTCTTC.

This clonotype was observed a handful of times. The genes are TRBV9 and TRBJ1-1, with 9 positions matching TRBD1. J lost 10 bases, V lost 3 bases, and 7 bases had no gene match. The CDR3 is made up of 13 amino acids. Germline values: CDR1 SGDLS, CDR2 YYNGEE. The CDR3 loop is CASSAQQGALAFF. The CDR3, as DNA: TGTGCCAGCAGCGCCCAACAGGGGGCTTTAGCTTTCTTT. Complete variable domain (other parts from reference TRBV9 and TRBJ1-1): DSGVTQTPKHLITATGQRVTLRCSPRSGDLSVYWYQQSLDQGLQFLIQYYNGEERAKGNILERFSAQQFPDLHSELNLSSLELGDSALYFCASSAQQGALAFFGQGTRLTVV.